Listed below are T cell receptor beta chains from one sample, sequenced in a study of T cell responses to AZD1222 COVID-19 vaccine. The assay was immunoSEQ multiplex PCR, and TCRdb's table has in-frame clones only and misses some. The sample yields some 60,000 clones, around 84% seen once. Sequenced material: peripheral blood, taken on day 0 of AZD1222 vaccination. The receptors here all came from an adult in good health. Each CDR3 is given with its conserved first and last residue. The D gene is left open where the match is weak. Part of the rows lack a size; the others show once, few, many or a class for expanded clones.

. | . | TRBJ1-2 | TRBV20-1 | CSARNGAGYTF | TGCAGTGCTAGAAATGGGGCAGGCTACACCTTC
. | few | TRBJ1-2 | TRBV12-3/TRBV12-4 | CASSLGVNYGYTF | TGTGCCAGCAGTTTAGGCGTTAACTATGGCTACACCTTC
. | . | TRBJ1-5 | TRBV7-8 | CASSFDNQPQHF | TGTGCCAGCAGCTTTGACAATCAGCCCCAGCATTTT
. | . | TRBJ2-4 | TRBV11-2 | CASSPQGGENIQYF | TGTGCCAGCAGCCCTCAGGGTGGGGAAAACATTCAGTACTTC
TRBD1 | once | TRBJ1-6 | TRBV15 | CATSRGRQGHSPLHF | TGTGCCACCAGCAGAGGCCGACAGGGGCATTCACCCCTCCACTTT
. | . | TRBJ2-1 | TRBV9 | CASSPQTGRTYNEQFF | TGTGCCAGCAGCCCTCAGACAGGGAGGACCTACAATGAGCAGTTCTTC
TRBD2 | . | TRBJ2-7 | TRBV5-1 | CASSLEAGGRYEQYF | TGCGCCAGCAGCTTGGAGGCGGGAGGGAGGTACGAGCAGTACTTC
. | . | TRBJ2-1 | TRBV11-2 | CASSLDLGAGRGNEQFF | TGTGCCAGCAGCTTAGATCTTGGTGCCGGCAGGGGAAATGAGCAGTTCTTC
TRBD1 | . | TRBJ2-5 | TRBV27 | CASSLQGASYQETQYF | TGTGCCAGCAGTTTACAGGGGGCCTCGTACCAAGAGACCCAGTACTTC
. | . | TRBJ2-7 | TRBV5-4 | CASSPSGRSEQYF | TGTGCCAGCAGCCCGTCTGGACGGAGCGAGCAGTACTTC
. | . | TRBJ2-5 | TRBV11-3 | CASSSGRSETQYF | TGTGCCAGCAGCTCCGGACGCTCAGAGACCCAGTACTTC
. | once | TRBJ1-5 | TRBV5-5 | CASSSRGSQQPQHF | TGTGCCAGCAGCTCGAGGGGGAGCCAACAGCCCCAGCATTTT
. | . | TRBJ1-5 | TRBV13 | CASSLMGGSQPQHF | TGTGCCAGCAGCTTAATGGGGGGCAGTCAGCCCCAGCATTTT
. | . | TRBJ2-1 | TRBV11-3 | CASSLAEGLKQFF | TGTGCCAGCAGCTTAGCGGAGGGGTTGAAGCAGTTCTTC
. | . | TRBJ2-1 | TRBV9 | CASSPEGGRYNEQFF | TGTGCCAGCAGCCCGGAGGGGGGGAGGTACAATGAGCAGTTCTTC
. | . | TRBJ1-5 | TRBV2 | CASSVGNPQHF | TGTGCCAGCAGTGTGGGGAATCCCCAGCATTTT
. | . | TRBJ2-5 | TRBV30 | CAWKPLRHLQETQYF | TGTGCCTGGAAGCCCCTCAGGCACCTCCAAGAGACCCAGTACTTC
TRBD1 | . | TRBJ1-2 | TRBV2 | CASRITGGDGYTF | TGTGCCAGCAGGATAACAGGGGGCGATGGCTACACCTTC
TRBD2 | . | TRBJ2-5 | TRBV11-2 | CASSPGLAGRRETQYF | TGTGCCAGCAGCCCGGGACTAGCGGGCCGCAGGGAGACCCAGTACTTC
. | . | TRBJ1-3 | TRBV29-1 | CSVMKSSGNTIYF | TGCAGCGTCATGAAGAGCTCTGGAAACACCATATATTTT
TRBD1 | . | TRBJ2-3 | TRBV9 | CASSAGTGGYSTDTQYF | TGTGCCAGCAGCGCCGGAACAGGGGGCTATAGCACAGATACGCAGTATTTT
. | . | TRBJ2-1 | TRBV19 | CASSMSPIGGEQFF | TGTGCCAGTAGTATGAGTCCCATCGGAGGTGAGCAGTTCTTC
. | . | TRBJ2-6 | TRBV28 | CASSRSSGANVLTF | TGTGCCAGCAGTCGTTCCTCTGGGGCCAACGTCCTGACTTTC
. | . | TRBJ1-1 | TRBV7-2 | CASSLGLTWEAFF | TGTGCCAGCAGCTTGGGCCTTACCTGGGAAGCTTTCTTT
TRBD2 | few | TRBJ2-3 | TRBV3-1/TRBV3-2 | CASSRTGTSGRSTDTQYF | TGTGCCAGCAGCCGAACCGGGACTAGCGGGAGGAGCACAGATACGCAGTATTTT
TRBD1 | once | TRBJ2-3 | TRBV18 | CASSWDRSTDTQYF | TGTGCCAGCTCTTGGGACAGGAGCACAGATACGCAGTATTTT